This T cell receptor beta chain was obtained from a study of blood T cells in healthy people across ages. V was trimmed by 4 bases and J by 4 bases, leaving 17 bases between them. CDR3 length: 15 residues. The germline V gene has CDR1 SGHTA and CDR2 FQGNSA. With a J-beta primer mix and a sample-barcoded 5' primer, a second PCR ran about 6 to 11 cycles. Template switching added a 12-random-nucleotide identifier to every cDNA molecule. Each CDR3 protein is one row after TCRdb ran MiXCR on the 5' RACE reads. The data contain 660,000 or so distinct CDR3 sequences, roughly 58% of them singletons. The sample was blood. The chain recombines TRBV7-2 with TRBJ2-7, with D possibly called TRBD1 or TRBD2 (5 bases each). The clonotype comes from a man between 60 and 75 years old in good health. The CDR3 spells CASSSRRQGVYEQYF. CDR3 in DNA: TGTGCCAGCAGCTCGAGGAGGCAGGGTGTGTACGAGCAGTACTTC.